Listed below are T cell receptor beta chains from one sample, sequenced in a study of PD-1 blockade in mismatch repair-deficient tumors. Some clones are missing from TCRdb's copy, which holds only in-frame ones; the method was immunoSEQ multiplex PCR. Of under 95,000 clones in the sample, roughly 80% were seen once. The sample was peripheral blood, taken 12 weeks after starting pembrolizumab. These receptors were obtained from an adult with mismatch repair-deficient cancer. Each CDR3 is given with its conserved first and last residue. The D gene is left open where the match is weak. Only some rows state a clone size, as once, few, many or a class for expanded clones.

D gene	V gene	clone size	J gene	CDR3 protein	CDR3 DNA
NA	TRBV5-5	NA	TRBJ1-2	CASSFGQGYGYTF	TGTGCCAGCAGCTTCGGGCAGGGCTATGGCTACACCTTC
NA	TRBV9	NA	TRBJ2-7	CASSDSSGEQYF	TGTGCCAGCAGTGACAGCTCTGGCGAGCAGTACTTC
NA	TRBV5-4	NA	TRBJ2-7	CASSLVGGSYEQYF	TGTGCCAGCAGCTTGGTGGGGGGCTCCTACGAGCAGTACTTC
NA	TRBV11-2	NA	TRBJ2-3	CASSLLPRGALDTQYF	TGTGCCAGCAGCCTACTCCCTCGGGGGGCGCTTGATACGCAGTATTTT
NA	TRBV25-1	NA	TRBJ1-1	CATRPGRGTEAFF	TGTGCCACCCGACCAGGTAGAGGCACTGAAGCTTTCTTT
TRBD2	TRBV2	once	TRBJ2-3	CASVRAGKADTQYF	TGTGCCAGCGTTCGAGCGGGAAAGGCAGATACGCAGTATTTT
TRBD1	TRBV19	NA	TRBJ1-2	CASSIRDSYGYTF	TGTGCCAGTAGTATAAGGGACAGCTATGGCTACACCTTC
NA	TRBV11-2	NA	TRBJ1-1	CASSLGPTDTEAFF	TGTGCCAGCAGCTTAGGGCCAACCGACACTGAAGCTTTCTTT
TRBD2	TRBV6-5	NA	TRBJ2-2	CASSYTLQAGTGELFF	TGTGCCAGCAGTTACACCCTACAAGCGGGGACCGGGGAGCTGTTTTTT
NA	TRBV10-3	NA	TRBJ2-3	CATSSSTDTQYF	TGTGCCACCTCATCCAGCACAGATACGCAGTATTTT
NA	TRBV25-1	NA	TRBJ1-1	CASSDLPNTEAFF	TGTGCCAGCAGTGACCTTCCGAACACTGAAGCTTTCTTT
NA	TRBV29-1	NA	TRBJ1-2	CSIIGLGASYGYTF	TGCAGCATTATTGGTCTAGGGGCCTCCTATGGCTACACCTTC
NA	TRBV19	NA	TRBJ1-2	CASSIGQHNYGYTF	TGTGCCAGTAGTATAGGACAGCACAACTATGGCTACACCTTC
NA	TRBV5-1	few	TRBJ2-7	CASSEGGTAYEQYF	TGCGCCAGCAGCGAGGGAGGGACAGCCTACGAGCAGTACTTC
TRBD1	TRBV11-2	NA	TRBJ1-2	CASSTGQGLLVFTF	TGTGCCAGCAGCACGGGACAGGGTTTATTGGTCTTCACCTTC
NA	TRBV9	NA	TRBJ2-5	CASSGGPKETQYF	TGTGCCAGCAGCGGAGGACCAAAAGAGACCCAGTACTTC
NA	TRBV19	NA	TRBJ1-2	CASKTSAAANYGYTF	TGTGCCAGTAAGACTTCGGCGGCAGCTAACTATGGCTACACCTTC
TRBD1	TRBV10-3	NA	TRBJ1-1	CAIMGQGGTEAFF	TGTGCCATCATGGGACAGGGGGGCACTGAAGCTTTCTTT
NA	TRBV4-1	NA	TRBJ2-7	CASSQEASSYEQYF	TGCGCCAGCAGCCAAGAAGCCAGCTCCTACGAGCAGTACTTC
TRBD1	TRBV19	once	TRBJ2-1	CASSIGGTGAIPGFF	TGTGCCAGTAGTATCGGCGGGACAGGGGCCATCCCGGGGTTCTTC
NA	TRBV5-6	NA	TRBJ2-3	CASSLPGTDTQYF	TGTGCCAGCAGCTTGCCTGGCACAGATACGCAGTATTTT
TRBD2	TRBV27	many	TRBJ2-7	CASSQSLRGRRYEQYF	TGTGCCAGCAGTCAAAGTTTGCGCGGGAGGCGCTACGAGCAGTACTTC
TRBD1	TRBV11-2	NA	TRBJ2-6	CASSSQGAGGANVLTF	TGTGCCAGCAGCTCGCAGGGGGCTGGTGGGGCCAACGTCCTGACTTTC
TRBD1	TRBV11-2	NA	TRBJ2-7	CASSLGQGWYEQYF	TGTGCCAGCAGCTTGGGACAGGGGTGGTACGAGCAGTACTTC
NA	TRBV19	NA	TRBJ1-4	CASSMAEQGDEKLFF	TGTGCCAGTAGTATGGCTGAACAGGGAGATGAAAAACTGTTTTTT
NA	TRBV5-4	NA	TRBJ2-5	CASSLRAMAVETQYF	TGTGCCAGCAGCTTGCGGGCTATGGCTGTGGAGACCCAGTACTTC
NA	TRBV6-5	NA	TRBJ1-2	CASIDSLNYGYTF	TGTGCCAGCATCGACAGCTTGAACTATGGCTACACCTTC
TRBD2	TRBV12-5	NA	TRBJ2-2	CASGFRLAGNTGELFF	TGTGCTAGTGGTTTTAGGCTAGCGGGAAATACCGGGGAGCTGTTTTTT
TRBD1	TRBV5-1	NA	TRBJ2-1	CASSSIPGTVNNEQFF	TGCGCCAGCAGCTCTATTCCCGGGACAGTTAACAATGAGCAGTTCTTC
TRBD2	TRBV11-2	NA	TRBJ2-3	CASSPGLAGTDTQYF	TGTGCCAGCAGCCCCGGACTAGCGGGCACAGATACGCAGTATTTT
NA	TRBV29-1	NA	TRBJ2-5	CSVGQETQYF	TGCAGCGTGGGACAAGAGACCCAGTACTTC
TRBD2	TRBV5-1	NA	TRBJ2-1	CASSLVVSGGLHNEQFF	TGCGCCAGCAGCTTGGTGGTATCGGGAGGGCTCCACAATGAGCAGTTCTTC
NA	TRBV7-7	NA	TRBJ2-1	CASSLGGGEQFF	TGTGCTAGCAGCTTAGGGGGGGGTGAGCAGTTCTTC
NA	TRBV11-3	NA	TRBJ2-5	CASSLDSLSRSAQYF	TGTGCCAGCAGCTTAGATTCCCTATCTCGGTCGGCCCAGTACTTC
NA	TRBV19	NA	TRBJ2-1	CASSPPGRIDNEQFF	TGTGCCAGTAGTCCACCGGGGCGCATTGACAATGAGCAGTTCTTC
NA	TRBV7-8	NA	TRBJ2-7	CASSPTELSYEQYF	TGTGCCAGCAGCCCGACGGAACTCTCCTACGAGCAGTACTTC
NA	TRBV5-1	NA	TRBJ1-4	CASSFDSGQEEKLFF	TGCGCCAGCAGCTTTGACAGTGGGCAGGAAGAAAAACTGTTTTTT